Sequencing of this TCR beta chain was carried out in a study of blood T cell repertoires in COVID-19. Study at large: There were acute and convalescent COVID-19 samples, and they came from the United States, Italy and Spain. In each case, the material was cDNA or gDNA derived from T cells, B-cell-depleted T cells, or PBMCs.

In the authors' methods: Reference gene primer amplification gave nucleated cell count estimates. The method was immunoSEQ multiplex PCR; TCRdb's version includes in-frame clones alone and lacks a portion of them. The DNA gave D and trimming, while V, J and clone size come from that table. The table shows roughly 90,000 clones, with around 86% occurring only once. This clone has only a few counts. This clonotype was sampled from an elderly woman with active or convalescent COVID-19. Input material: peripheral blood.

CDR3 in amino acids: CASSHLPGTRGTGELFF. CDR3 nucleotides: TGCGCCAGCAGCCACCTCCCCGGGACTAGGGGCACCGGGGAGCTGTTTTTT. The V gene is TRBV4-1, the J gene TRBJ2-2; the match to TRBD2 covers 8 bases. Trimming took 3 bases from V and 4 from J; bases not matched to a gene: 10. The CDR3 sequence is 17 residues long. The germline V gene has CDR1 MGHRA and CDR2 YSYEKL.